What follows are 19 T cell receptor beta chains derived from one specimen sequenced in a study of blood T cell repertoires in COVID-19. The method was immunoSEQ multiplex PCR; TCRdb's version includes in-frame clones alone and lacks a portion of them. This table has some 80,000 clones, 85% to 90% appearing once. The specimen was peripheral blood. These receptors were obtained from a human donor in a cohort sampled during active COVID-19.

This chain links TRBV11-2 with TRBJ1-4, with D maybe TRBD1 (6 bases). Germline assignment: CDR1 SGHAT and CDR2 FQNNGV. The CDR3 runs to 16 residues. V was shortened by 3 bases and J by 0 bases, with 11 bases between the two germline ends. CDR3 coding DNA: TGTGCCAGCAGCTTCGATACAGGGACAACTAATGAAAAACTGTTTTTT. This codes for CASSFDTGTTNEKLFF.

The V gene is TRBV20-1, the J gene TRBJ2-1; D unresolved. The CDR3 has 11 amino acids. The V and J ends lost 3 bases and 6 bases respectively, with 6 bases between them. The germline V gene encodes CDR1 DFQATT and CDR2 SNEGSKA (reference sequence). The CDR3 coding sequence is TGCAGTGCTAGTGTATTCAATGAGCAGTTCTTC. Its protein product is CSASVFNEQFF.

The chain's CDR3 is CASSPRDSSYEQYF. Written as DNA, the CDR3 is TGTGCCAGCAGCCCGCGGGACAGCTCCTACGAGCAGTACTTC. The V and J genes are TRBV7-8 and TRBJ2-7; D is possibly TRBD1 (7 bases). The CDR3 has 14 amino acids. The V end lost 5 bases, the J end lost 0 bases, and 11 bases lay between the germline ends. CDR1 SGHVS and CDR2 FQNEAQ come from the germline V gene.

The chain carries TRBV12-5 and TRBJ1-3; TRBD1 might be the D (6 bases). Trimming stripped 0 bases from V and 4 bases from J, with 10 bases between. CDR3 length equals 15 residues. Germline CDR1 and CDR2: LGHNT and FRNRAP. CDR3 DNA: TGTGCTAGTGGTTTGGTCTCAGGGGTGGGAAACACCATATATTTT. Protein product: CASGLVSGVGNTIYF.

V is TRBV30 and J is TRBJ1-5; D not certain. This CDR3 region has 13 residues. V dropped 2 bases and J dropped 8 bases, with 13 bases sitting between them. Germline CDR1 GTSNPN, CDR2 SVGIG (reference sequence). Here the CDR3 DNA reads TGTGCCTGGAGTCGAGGCATCATGGAGCCCCAGCATTTT. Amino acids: CAWSRGIMEPQHF.

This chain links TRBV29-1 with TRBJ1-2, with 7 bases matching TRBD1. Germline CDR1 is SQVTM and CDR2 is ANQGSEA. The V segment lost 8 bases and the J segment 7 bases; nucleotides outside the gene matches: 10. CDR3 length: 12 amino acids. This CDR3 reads CSPRQGWGGYTF. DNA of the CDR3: TGCAGCCCTCGACAGGGATGGGGTGGCTACACCTTC.

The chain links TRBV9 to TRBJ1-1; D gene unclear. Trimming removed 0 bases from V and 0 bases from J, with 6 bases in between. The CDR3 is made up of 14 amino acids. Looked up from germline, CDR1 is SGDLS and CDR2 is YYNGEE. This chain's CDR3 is CASSVDNLNTEAFF. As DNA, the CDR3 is TGTGCCAGCAGCGTAGATAATTTGAACACTGAAGCTTTCTTT.

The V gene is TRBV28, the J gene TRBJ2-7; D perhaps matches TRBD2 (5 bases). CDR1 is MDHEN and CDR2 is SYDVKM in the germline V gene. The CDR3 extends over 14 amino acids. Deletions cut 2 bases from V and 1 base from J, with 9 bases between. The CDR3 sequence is CASSLIGGSYEQYF. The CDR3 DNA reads TGTGCCAGCAGTTTAATTGGCGGGTCCTACGAGCAGTACTTC.

CDR3: CASSFVLGAETQYF. CDR3 sequence (DNA): TGTGCCAGCAGCTTTGTATTGGGGGCTGAGACCCAGTACTTC. The rearrangement links TRBV5-6 to TRBJ2-5; a possible D gene is TRBD1 (6 bases). Per the germline V gene, CDR1 is SGHDT and CDR2 is YYEEEE. Deletions cut 2 bases from V and 5 bases from J, with 13 bases between. The CDR3 is made up of 14 amino acids.

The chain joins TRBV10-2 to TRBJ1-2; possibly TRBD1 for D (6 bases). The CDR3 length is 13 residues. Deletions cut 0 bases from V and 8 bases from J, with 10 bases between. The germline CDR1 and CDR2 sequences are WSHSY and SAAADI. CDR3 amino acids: CASSESNRVGYTF. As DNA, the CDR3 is TGCGCCAGCAGTGAGTCAAACAGGGTGGGCTACACCTTC.

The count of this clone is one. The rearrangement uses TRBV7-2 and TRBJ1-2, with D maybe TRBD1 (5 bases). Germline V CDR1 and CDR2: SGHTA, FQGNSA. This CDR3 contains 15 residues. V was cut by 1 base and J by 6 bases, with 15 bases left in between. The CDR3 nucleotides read TGTGCCAGCAGCTTAGGGGACCGGAGGGCCGATGGCTACACCTTC. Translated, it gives CASSLGDRRADGYTF.

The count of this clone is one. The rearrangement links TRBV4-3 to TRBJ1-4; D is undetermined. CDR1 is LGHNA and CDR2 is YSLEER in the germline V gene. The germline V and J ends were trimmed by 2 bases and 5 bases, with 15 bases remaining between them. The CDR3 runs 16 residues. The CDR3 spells CASSQIASSLNEKLFF. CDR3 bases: TGCGCCAGCAGCCAAATCGCTAGTAGCCTAAATGAAAAACTGTTTTTT.

CDR3 in amino acids: CASSPPQGGSQETQYF. The CDR3 DNA reads TGTGCCAGCTCACCACCACAGGGGGGTTCCCAAGAGACCCAGTACTTC. The V call is TRBV18, the J call TRBJ2-5, with TRBD1 matching over 8 bases. Germline values: CDR1 KGHSH, CDR2 LQKENI. The V and J ends lost 0 bases and 1 base, in that order; junction bases with no gene match: 4. The CDR3 runs to 16 residues.

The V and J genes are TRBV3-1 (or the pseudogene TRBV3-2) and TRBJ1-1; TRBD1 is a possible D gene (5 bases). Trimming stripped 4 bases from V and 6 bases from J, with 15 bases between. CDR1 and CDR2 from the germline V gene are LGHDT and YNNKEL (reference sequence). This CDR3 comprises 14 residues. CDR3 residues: CASSPNQGSSEAFF. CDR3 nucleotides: TGTGCCAGCAGCCCCAACCAGGGATCCTCTGAAGCTTTCTTT.

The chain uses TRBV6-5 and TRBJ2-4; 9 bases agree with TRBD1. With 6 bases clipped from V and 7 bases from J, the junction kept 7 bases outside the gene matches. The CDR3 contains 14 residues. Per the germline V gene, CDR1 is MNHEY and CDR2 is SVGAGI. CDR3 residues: CASRDRGMGNIQYF. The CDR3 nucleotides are TGTGCCAGCAGGGACAGGGGTATGGGGAACATTCAGTACTTC.

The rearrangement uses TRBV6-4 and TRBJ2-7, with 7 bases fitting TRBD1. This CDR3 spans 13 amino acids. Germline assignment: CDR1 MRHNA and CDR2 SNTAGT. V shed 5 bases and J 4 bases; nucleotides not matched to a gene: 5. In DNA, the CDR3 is TGTGCCAGCAGTAAAGGGGGCATGTACGAGCAGTACTTC. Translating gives CASSKGGMYEQYF.

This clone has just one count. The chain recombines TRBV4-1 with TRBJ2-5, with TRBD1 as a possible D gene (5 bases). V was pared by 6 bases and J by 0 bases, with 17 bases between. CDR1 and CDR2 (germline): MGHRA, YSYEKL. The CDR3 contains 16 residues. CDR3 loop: CASRHVGQGNQETQYF. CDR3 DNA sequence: TGCGCCAGCAGACATGTCGGGCAGGGCAACCAAGAGACCCAGTACTTC.

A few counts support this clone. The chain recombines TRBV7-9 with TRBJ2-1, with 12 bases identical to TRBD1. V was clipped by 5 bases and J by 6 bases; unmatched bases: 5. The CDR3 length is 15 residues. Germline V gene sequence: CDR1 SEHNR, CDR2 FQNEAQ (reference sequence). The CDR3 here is CASSQRDRGLNEQFF. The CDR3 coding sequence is TGTGCCAGCAGCCAACGGGACAGGGGGCTCAATGAGCAGTTCTTC.

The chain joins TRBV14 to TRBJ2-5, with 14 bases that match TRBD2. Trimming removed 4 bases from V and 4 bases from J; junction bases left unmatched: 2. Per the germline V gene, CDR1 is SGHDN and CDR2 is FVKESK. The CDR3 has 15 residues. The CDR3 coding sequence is TGTGCCAGCAGCCTGGGACTAGCGGGAGCAGAGACCCAGTACTTC. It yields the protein CASSLGLAGAETQYF.